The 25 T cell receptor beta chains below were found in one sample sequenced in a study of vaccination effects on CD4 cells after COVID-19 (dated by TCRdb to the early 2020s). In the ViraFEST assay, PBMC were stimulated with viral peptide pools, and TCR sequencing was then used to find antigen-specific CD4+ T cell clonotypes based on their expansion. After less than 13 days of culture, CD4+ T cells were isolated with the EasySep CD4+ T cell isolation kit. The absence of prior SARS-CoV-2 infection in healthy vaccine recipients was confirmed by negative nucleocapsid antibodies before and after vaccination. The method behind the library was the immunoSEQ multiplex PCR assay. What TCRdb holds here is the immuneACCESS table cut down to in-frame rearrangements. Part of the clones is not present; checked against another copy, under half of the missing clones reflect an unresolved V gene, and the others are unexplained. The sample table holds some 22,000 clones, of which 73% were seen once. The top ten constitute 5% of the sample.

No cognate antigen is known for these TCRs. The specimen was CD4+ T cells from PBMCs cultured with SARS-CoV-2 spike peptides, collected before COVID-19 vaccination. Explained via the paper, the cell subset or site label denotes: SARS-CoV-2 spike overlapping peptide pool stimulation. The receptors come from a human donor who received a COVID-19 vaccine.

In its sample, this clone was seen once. The CDR3 here is CASSSKGPAINSPLHF. The CDR3 DNA is TGTGCCAGCAGTTCAAAGGGCCCGGCGATTAATTCACCCCTCCACTTT. The genes are TRBV27 and TRBJ1-6; D not resolved. The CDR3 has 16 residues. Germline-derived CDR1 and CDR2 are MNHEY and SMNVEV (reference sequence). Trimming pared 4 bases from V and 6 bases from J, leaving 16 bases between.

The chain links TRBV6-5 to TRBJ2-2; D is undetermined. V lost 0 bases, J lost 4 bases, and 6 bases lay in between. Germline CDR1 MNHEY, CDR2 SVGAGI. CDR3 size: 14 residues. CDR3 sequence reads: CASSYSWATGELFF. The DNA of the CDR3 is TGTGCCAGCAGTTACTCGTGGGCCACCGGGGAGCTGTTTTTT.

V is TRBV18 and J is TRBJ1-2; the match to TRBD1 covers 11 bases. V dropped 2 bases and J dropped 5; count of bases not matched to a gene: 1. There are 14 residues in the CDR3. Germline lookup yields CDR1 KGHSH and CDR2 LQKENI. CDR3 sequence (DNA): TGTGCCAGCTCACCAGGGACAGGGGGTTATGGCTACACCTTC. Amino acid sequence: CASSPGTGGYGYTF.

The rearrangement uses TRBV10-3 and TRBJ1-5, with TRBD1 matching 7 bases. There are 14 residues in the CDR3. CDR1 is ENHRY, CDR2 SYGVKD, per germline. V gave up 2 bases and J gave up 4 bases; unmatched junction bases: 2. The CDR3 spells CAISEPGQNQPQHF. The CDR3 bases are TGTGCCATCAGTGAGCCGGGACAGAATCAGCCCCAGCATTTT.

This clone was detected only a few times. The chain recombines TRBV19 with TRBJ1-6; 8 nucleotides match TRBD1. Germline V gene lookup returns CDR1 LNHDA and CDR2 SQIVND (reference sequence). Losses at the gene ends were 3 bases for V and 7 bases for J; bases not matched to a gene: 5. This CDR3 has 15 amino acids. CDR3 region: CASSIEDRANSPLHF. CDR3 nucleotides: TGTGCCAGTAGTATTGAGGACAGGGCAAATTCACCCCTCCACTTT.

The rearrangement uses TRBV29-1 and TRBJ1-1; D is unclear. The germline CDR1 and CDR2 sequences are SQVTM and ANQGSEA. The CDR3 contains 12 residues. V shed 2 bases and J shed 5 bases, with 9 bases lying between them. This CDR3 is CSVELGPTEAFF. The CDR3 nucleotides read TGCAGCGTTGAACTTGGACCAACTGAAGCTTTCTTT.

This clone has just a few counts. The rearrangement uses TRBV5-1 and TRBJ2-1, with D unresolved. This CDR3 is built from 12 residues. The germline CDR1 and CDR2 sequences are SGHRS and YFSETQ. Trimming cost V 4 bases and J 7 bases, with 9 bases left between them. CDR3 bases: TGCGCCAGCAGCCAATCATGGAATGAGCAGTTCTTC. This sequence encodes CASSQSWNEQFF.

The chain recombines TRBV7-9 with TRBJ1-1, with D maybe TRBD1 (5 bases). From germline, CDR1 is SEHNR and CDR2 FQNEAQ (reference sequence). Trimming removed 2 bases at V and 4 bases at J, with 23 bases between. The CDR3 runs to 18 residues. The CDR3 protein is CASSLKGGGGIVGTEAFF. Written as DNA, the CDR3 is TGTGCCAGCAGCTTAAAAGGTGGTGGGGGGATTGTGGGCACTGAAGCTTTCTTT.

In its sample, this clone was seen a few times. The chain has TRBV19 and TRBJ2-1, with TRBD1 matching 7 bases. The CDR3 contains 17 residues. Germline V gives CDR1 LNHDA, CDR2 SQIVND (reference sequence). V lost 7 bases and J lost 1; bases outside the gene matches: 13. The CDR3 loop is CASTIGEYRGSYNEQFF. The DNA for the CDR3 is TGTGCCAGTACCATTGGAGAATACAGGGGTTCCTACAATGAGCAGTTCTTC.

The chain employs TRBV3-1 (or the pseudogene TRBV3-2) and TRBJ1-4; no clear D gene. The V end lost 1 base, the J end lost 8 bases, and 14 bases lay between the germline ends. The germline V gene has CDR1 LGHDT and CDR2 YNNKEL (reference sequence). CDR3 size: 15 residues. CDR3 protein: CASSQGFGVREKLFF. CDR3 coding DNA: TGTGCCAGCAGCCAAGGGTTTGGTGTAAGGGAAAAACTGTTTTTT.

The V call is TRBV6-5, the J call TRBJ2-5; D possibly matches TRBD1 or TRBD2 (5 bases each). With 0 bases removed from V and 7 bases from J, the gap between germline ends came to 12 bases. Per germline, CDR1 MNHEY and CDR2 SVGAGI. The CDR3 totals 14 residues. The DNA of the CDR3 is TGTGCCAGCAGTTACTCGACAGCGGACGGGACCCAGTACTTC. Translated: CASSYSTADGTQYF.

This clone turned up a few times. This chain's CDR3 is CASSFGPYEQYF. The DNA of the CDR3 is TGTGCCAGCAGCTTCGGGCCCTACGAGCAGTACTTC. The chain combines TRBV3-1 (or the pseudogene TRBV3-2) with TRBJ2-7, with D unresolved. The germline V and J ends were trimmed by 5 bases and 2 bases, with 7 bases remaining between them. The CDR3 runs 12 residues. CDR1 is LGHDT, CDR2 YNNKEL, per germline (reference sequence).

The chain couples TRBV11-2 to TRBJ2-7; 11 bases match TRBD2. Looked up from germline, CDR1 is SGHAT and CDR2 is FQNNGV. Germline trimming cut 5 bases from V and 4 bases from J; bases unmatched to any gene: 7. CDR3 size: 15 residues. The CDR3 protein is CASSPMTSGIYEQYF. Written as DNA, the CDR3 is TGTGCCAGCAGCCCCATGACTAGCGGGATATACGAGCAGTACTTC.

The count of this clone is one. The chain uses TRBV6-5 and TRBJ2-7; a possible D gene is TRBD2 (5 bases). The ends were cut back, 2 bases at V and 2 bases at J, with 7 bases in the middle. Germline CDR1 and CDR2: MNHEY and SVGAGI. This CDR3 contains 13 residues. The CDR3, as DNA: TGTGCCAGCAGTTACCAGCGGACCTACGAGCAGTACTTC. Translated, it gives CASSYQRTYEQYF.

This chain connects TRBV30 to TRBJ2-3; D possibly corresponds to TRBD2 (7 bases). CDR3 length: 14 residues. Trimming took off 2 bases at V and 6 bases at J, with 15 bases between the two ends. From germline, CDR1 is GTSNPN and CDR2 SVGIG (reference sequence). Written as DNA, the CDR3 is TGTGCCTGGAGTACCTGGGGGGGGGCGGATACGCAGTATTTT. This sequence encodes CAWSTWGGADTQYF. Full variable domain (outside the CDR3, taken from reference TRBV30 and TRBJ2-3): SQTIHQWPATLVQPVGSPLSLECTVEGTSNPNLYWYRQAAGRGLQLLFYSVGIGQISSEVPQNLSASRPQDRQFILSSKKLLLSDSGFYLCAWSTWGGADTQYFGPGTRLTVL.

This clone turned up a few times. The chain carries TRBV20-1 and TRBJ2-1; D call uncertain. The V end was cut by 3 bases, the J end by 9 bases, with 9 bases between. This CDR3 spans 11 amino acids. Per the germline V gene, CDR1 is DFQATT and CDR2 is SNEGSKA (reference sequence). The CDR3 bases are TGCAGTGCTAGTCTAAGAGGTGAGCAGTTCTTC. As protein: CSASLRGEQFF.

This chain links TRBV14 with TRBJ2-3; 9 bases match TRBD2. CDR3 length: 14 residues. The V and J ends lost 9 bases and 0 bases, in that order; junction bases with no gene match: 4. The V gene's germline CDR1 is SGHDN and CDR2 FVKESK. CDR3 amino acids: CASRTSGSTDTQYF. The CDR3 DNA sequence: TGTGCCAGTCGAACTAGCGGGAGCACAGATACGCAGTATTTT.

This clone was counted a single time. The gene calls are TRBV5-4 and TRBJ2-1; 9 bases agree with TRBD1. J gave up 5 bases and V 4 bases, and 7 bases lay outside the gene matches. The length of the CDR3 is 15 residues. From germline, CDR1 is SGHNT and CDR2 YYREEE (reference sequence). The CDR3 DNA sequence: TGTGCCAGCAGCCCTGGACAGGGGCTAAACAATGAGCAGTTCTTC. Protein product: CASSPGQGLNNEQFF. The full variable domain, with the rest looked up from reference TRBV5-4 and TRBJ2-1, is ETGVTQSPTHLIKTRGQQVTLRCSSQSGHNTVSWYQQALGQGPQFIFQYYREEENGRGNFPPRFSGLQFPNYSSELNVNALELDDSALYLCASSPGQGLNNEQFFGPGTRLTVL.

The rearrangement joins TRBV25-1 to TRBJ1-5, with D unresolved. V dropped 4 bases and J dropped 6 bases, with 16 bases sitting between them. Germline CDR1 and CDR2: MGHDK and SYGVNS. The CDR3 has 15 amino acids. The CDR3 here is CASSASAAIGQPQHF. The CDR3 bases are TGTGCCAGCAGTGCCTCCGCGGCGATCGGTCAGCCCCAGCATTTT.

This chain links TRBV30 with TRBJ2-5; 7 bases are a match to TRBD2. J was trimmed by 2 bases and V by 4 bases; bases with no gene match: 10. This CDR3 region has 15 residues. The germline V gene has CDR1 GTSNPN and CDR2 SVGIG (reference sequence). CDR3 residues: CAWTPGTTAQETQYF. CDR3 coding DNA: TGTGCCTGGACCCCCGGGACTACAGCTCAAGAGACCCAGTACTTC.

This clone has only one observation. CDR3 in amino acids: CASISVAGGETQYF. CDR3 DNA: TGTGCCAGCATATCTGTAGCGGGGGGAGAGACCCAGTACTTC. The rearrangement links TRBV2 to TRBJ2-5, with 10 bases fitting TRBD2. Germline V CDR1 and CDR2: SNHLY, FYNNEI. V dropped 7 bases and J dropped 4; count of bases not matched to a gene: 6. CDR3 length: 14 amino acids.

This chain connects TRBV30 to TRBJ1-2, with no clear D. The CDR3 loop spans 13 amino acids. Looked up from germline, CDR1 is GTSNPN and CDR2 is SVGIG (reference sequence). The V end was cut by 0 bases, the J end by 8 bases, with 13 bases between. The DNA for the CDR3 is TGTGCCTGGAGTGTACGGTCCACCTACGGCTACACCTTC. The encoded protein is CAWSVRSTYGYTF.

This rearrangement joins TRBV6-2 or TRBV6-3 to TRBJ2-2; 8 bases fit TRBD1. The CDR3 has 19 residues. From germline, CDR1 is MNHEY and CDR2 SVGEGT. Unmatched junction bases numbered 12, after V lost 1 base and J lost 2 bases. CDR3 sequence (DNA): TGTGCCAGCAGTTACTACTGGACAGGGACGAAGATTAACACCGGGGAGCTGTTTTTT. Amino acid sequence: CASSYYWTGTKINTGELFF.

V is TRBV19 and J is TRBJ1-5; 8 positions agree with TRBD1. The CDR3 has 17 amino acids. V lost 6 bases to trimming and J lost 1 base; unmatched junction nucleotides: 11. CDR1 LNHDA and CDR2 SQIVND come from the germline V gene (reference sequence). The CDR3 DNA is TGTGCCAGTAGAGGGAGTCGGCAGGGGGCGAGCAATCAGCCCCAGCATTTT. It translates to CASRGSRQGASNQPQHF. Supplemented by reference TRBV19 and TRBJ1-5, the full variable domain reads DGGITQSPKYLFRKEGQNVTLSCEQNLNHDAMYWYRQDPGQGLRLIYYSQIVNDFQKGDIAEGYSVSREKKESFPLTVTSAQKNPTAFYLCASRGSRQGASNQPQHFGDGTRLSIL.

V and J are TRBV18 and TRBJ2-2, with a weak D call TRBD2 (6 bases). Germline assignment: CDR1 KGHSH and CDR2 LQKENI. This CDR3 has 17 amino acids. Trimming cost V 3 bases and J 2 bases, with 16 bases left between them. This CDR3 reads CASSPPGARANTGELFF. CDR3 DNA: TGTGCCAGCTCACCCCCGGGAGCAAGGGCAAACACCGGGGAGCTGTTTTTT.